One sample yielded the 10 T cell receptor beta chains listed below, sequenced in a study of T-cell reconstitution after alpha-beta-depleted transplantation in children. Molecular barcoding with unique molecular identifiers was used for the TCRbeta library. TCRdb ran MiXCR on the PCR reads and lists one entry per CDR3 protein. The repertoire holds more than 200,000 distinct CDR3 sequences, with 24% as singletons. Source: PBMCs, mostly from graft donor cells, taken 360 days after TCRalphabeta/CD19-depleted stem cell transplant. The receptors shown here come from a female patient aged 2-9 years who had a stem cell transplant for congenital amegakaryocytic thrombocytopenia, so the T cells may come from the graft donor.

The chain employs TRBV20-1 and TRBJ2-2, with D tentatively TRBD2 (6 bases). The germline CDR1 and CDR2 sequences are DFQATT and SNEGSKA (reference sequence). The CDR3 length is 14 residues. V was pared by 3 bases and J by 7 bases, with 15 bases between. CDR3 sequence reads: CSASGGTSFGELFF. The CDR3 nucleotides read TGCAGTGCTAGTGGCGGGACCTCCTTCGGGGAGCTGTTTTTT.

This clonotype was detected many times. The J gene is TRBJ2-5, the V gene TRBV9, with no clear D. This CDR3 has 13 amino acids. The germline gives CDR1 SGDLS, CDR2 YYNGEE. V lost 4 bases to trimming and J lost 2 bases, with 9 bases between them. The CDR3 is CASSTGPQETQYF. CDR3 DNA sequence: TGTGCCAGCAGCACCGGACCTCAAGAGACCCAGTACTTC.

This sequence joins TRBV7-8 and TRBJ2-1; no definite D call. Germline V gives CDR1 SGHVS, CDR2 FQNEAQ. The CDR3 has 13 amino acids. Between the trimmed V and J ends, which lost 5 bases and 9 bases, there was a span of 14 bases. The CDR3 DNA reads TGTGCCAGCAGCCGAACCCAGCCGGCTGAGCAGTTCTTC. Protein product: CASSRTQPAEQFF.

The rearrangement uses TRBV5-1 and TRBJ1-1, with D possibly matching TRBD1 (5 bases). CDR1 and CDR2 from the germline V gene are SGHRS and YFSETQ. The CDR3 has 15 residues. Trimming took off 0 bases at V and 0 bases at J, with 9 bases between the two ends. DNA for the CDR3: TGCGCCAGCAGCTTGGACCAGGGTATGAACACTGAAGCTTTCTTT. It is translated as CASSLDQGMNTEAFF.

The chain links TRBV29-1 to TRBJ1-2; D is undetermined. CDR1 and CDR2 from the germline V gene are SQVTM and ANQGSEA. The V end lost 4 bases, the J end lost 8 bases, and 17 bases lay between the germline ends. The CDR3 is made up of 13 amino acids. The CDR3 loop reads CSVASGVGRGYTF. In nucleotides, the CDR3 is TGCAGCGTTGCTTCTGGAGTGGGGAGGGGCTACACCTTC.

With respect to this clonotype: A junction end diverges from the germline sequence, so it may reflect a read error. The rearrangement links TRBV5-1 to TRBJ2-7; the match to TRBD2 covers 9 bases. Germline V gene sequence: CDR1 SGHRS, CDR2 YFSETQ. The CDR3 consists of 14 residues. The CDR3, as DNA: TGCGCCACCAGCCTTAGCGGGAGTATCTACGAGCAGTACTTC. This sequence encodes CATSLSGSIYEQYF.

The chain combines TRBV12-3 or TRBV12-4 with TRBJ1-5; unclear D gene. V was shortened by 7 bases and J by 0 bases, with 13 bases between the two germline ends. The CDR3 runs to 15 residues. The CDR3, as DNA: TGTGCCAGCACCAAGGGCCGGCTTAGCAATCAGCCCCAGCATTTT. The encoded protein is CASTKGRLSNQPQHF.

V and J are TRBV5-1 and TRBJ2-3, with 8 bases fitting TRBD1. Germline assignment: CDR1 SGHRS and CDR2 YFSETQ. This CDR3 region has 16 residues. After removal of 4 bases from V and 6 bases from J, the junction contained 13 bases not matched to a gene. The CDR3 DNA follows: TGCGCCAGCAGCATCCGACCGGGACAGGCGATCGATACGCAGTATTTT. Residues: CASSIRPGQAIDTQYF.

V usage is TRBV12-3 or TRBV12-4 and J usage is TRBJ1-2; 8 bases match TRBD1. The CDR3 is made up of 15 amino acids. After removal of 7 bases from V and 4 bases from J, the junction contained 11 bases not matched to a gene. CDR3 nucleotides: TGTGCCAGCACCGACCACACAGGGGGGAGCTATGGCTACACCTTC. This encodes CASTDHTGGSYGYTF.

V usage is TRBV20-1 and J usage is TRBJ2-7; the match to TRBD2 covers 10 bases. The J segment lost 0 bases and the V segment lost 8 bases, leaving 10 bases of the junction unmatched. Germline-derived CDR1 and CDR2 are DFQATT and SNEGSKA (reference sequence). The CDR3 is made up of 15 amino acids. The CDR3 DNA is TGCAGTCGGAGGCCACTAGCGGGGTACTCCTACGAGCAGTACTTC. Translation gives CSRRPLAGYSYEQYF.